Following are 21 T cell receptor beta chains from one sample sequenced in a study of blood T cells in healthy people across ages. Using a J-beta primer mix together with a sample-barcoded 5' primer, a second PCR was run for roughly 7 to 11 cycles. A single record per CDR3 protein comes from TCRdb applying MiXCR to the 5' RACE reads. The data hold about 1,000,000 distinct CDR3 sequences, with 45% observed a single time. The sequenced sample consisted of blood. These receptors all stem from a woman aged 60 to 75 in good health.

This rearrangement joins TRBV4-3 to TRBJ2-3, with 9 bases that match TRBD2. Trimming cost V 5 bases and J 4 bases; bases outside gene matches: 13. The CDR3 loop spans 17 amino acids. Germline CDR1 LGHNA, CDR2 YSLEER. CDR3 residues: CASSTGLAFPEADTQYF. CDR3 nucleotide sequence: TGCGCCAGCAGCACGGGACTAGCTTTTCCTGAGGCAGATACGCAGTATTTT.

The gene calls are TRBV6-2 or TRBV6-3 and TRBJ2-7; D is possibly TRBD2 (6 bases). This CDR3 has 14 residues. Trimming stripped 6 bases from V and 5 bases from J, with 17 bases between. Germline V gene lookup returns CDR1 MNHEY and CDR2 SVGEGT. The DNA for the CDR3 is TGTGCCAGCAGCTTACGACTAGTGGGTAACGAGCAGTACTTC. Amino acid sequence: CASSLRLVGNEQYF.

The genes are TRBV4-1 and TRBJ1-5; D possibly corresponds to TRBD1 (6 bases). V lost 0 bases and J 4 bases, leaving 13 bases between the germline ends. The V gene's germline CDR1 is MGHRA and CDR2 YSYEKL. This CDR3 has 16 residues. The CDR3 reads CASSQDPGAGNQPQHF. The DNA of the CDR3 is TGCGCCAGCAGCCAAGACCCAGGGGCAGGAAATCAGCCCCAGCATTTT.

CDR3 sequence (DNA): TGTGCCAGTATTCGGATGAACACTGAAGCTTTCTTT. Translation gives CASIRMNTEAFF. The rearrangement links TRBV12-3 or TRBV12-4 to TRBJ1-1, with unresolved D. The CDR3 is 12 amino acids. V shed 9 bases and J shed 0 bases, with 8 bases lying between them.

This clonotype was counted a few times. The chain recombines TRBV5-1 with TRBJ2-7, with 9 bases matching TRBD2. The CDR3 has 12 residues. Germline trimming cut 5 bases from V and 6 bases from J; bases unmatched to any gene: 3. CDR1 and CDR2 from the germline V gene are SGHRS and YFSETQ. The CDR3 coding sequence is TGCGCCAGCAGTCGAGCGGGAGGCGAGCAGTACTTC. Amino acid sequence: CASSRAGGEQYF. Using reference TRBV5-1 and TRBJ2-7 for the parts outside the CDR3, the full variable domain is KAGVTQTPRYLIKTRGQQVTLSCSPISGHRSVSWYQQTPGQGLQFLFEYFSETQRNKGNFPGRFSGRQFSNSRSEMNVSTLELGDSALYLCASSRAGGEQYFGPGTRLTVT.

The sample holds a few counts of this clonotype. This chain joins TRBV4-1 and TRBJ2-3, with D maybe TRBD2 (5 bases). The CDR3 extends over 13 amino acids. Germline lookup yields CDR1 MGHRA and CDR2 YSYEKL. V lost 5 bases, J lost 4 bases, and 10 bases lay in between. The CDR3 DNA sequence: TGCGCCAGCAGCAAACGTAGCGCAGATACGCAGTATTTT. Translating it yields CASSKRSADTQYF.

CDR3 coding DNA: TGTGCCAGCACCCCAGGGGACAGGGCTGGCTACACCTTC. Protein product: CASTPGDRAGYTF. V and J are TRBV2 and TRBJ1-2, with 9 positions matching TRBD1. V shed 7 bases and J 7 bases; nucleotides not matched to a gene: 7. The V gene's germline CDR1 is SNHLY and CDR2 FYNNEI. The CDR3 totals 13 residues.

This rearrangement joins TRBV10-3 to TRBJ1-2, with 7 bases fitting TRBD1. The J segment lost 2 bases and the V segment lost 7 bases, leaving 4 bases of the junction unmatched. The CDR3 runs 13 residues. CDR1 and CDR2 from the germline V gene are ENHRY and SYGVKD. CDR3 loop: CAITMTGNYGYTF. The CDR3 DNA sequence: TGTGCCATCACTATGACAGGGAACTATGGCTACACCTTC.

This clonotype was seen a few times. This chain uses TRBV12-3 or TRBV12-4 with TRBJ2-4; a weak D match, TRBD2 (5 bases). The assigned J gene may be wrong: the sequence end matches TRBJ2-5 better. CDR3 length: 13 amino acids. As DNA, the CDR3 is TGTGCCAGCAGTTTGAACCCCGCGGGGACCCAGTACTTC. Residues: CASSLNPAGTQYF.

This clonotype was recorded a few times. V usage is TRBV4-2 and J usage is TRBJ2-1, with 8 bases identical to TRBD2. This CDR3 spans 13 amino acids. Germline loops: CDR1 LGHNA, CDR2 YNFKEQ. V dropped 6 bases and J dropped 8; count of bases not matched to a gene: 6. The CDR3 DNA follows: TGTGCCAGCAGTAACGGGAGGGCAGATGAGCAGTTCTTC. Translation: CASSNGRADEQFF.

This chain connects TRBV7-9 to TRBJ2-1; 7 nucleotides agree with TRBD2. TRBJ2-7 explains the end of the DNA better; the J call may be wrong. Germline CDR1 reads SEHNR; CDR2 reads FQNEAQ (reference sequence). The CDR3 has 14 residues. The CDR3: CATLGGSSSYEQYF. In nucleotides, the CDR3 is TGTGCCACATTAGGCGGGAGTTCTTCCTACGAGCAGTACTTC.

In its sample, this clonotype was seen once. This sequence joins TRBV20-1 and TRBJ2-7, with 7 positions matching TRBD2. V gave up 1 base and J gave up 2 bases; unmatched junction bases: 5. From germline, CDR1 is DFQATT and CDR2 SNEGSKA (reference sequence). The CDR3 length is 14 residues. The CDR3 nucleotides are TGCAGTGCTAGAGGGGGAGCGGGACCCTACGAGCAGTACTTC. This codes for CSARGGAGPYEQYF.

The chain links TRBV27 to TRBJ2-7; TRBD1 agrees at 8 bases. The CDR3 is made up of 16 amino acids. From germline, CDR1 is MNHEY and CDR2 SMNVEV (reference sequence). V was pared by 4 bases and J by 2 bases, with 10 bases of the junction left unmatched. The DNA for the CDR3 is TGTGCCAGCAGTTCGCATAACAGGGGGGCGGCCTACGAGCAGTACTTC. Amino acid sequence: CASSSHNRGAAYEQYF.

This clonotype appeared once. Possible read error: a much larger clone is one base away. This chain joins TRBV7-3 and TRBJ2-1, with D possibly called TRBD1 or TRBD2 (5 bases each). The germline V gene has CDR1 SGHTA and CDR2 FQGTGA. This CDR3 spans 13 amino acids. Deletions cut 4 bases from V and 9 bases from J, with 13 bases between. The CDR3 region is CASSSQEGIEQFF. CDR3 DNA: TGTGCCAGCAGCTCTCAAGAGGGGATTGAGCAGTTCTTC. Full variable domain (missing parts from reference TRBV7-3 and TRBJ2-1): GAGVSQTPSNKVTEKGKYVELRCDPISGHTALYWYRQSLGQGPEFLIYFQGTGAADDSGLPNDRFFAVRPEGSVSTLKIQRTERGDSAVYLCASSSQEGIEQFFGPGTRLTVL.

The chain uses TRBV19 and TRBJ2-7; TRBD2 is a possible D gene (6 bases). TRBJ2-5 matches the DNA end more closely, so the J call is doubtful. Germline CDR1 is LNHDA and CDR2 is SQIVND (reference sequence). The CDR3 has 15 residues. CDR3 nucleotides: TGTGCCAGTAGTATAGACGCCCGGGGGAGTGAGACCCAGTACTTC. Protein sequence: CASSIDARGSETQYF.

This sequence joins TRBV29-1 and TRBJ2-1; D might be TRBD1 or TRBD2, each matching 5 bases. Germline V gene sequence: CDR1 SQVTM, CDR2 ANQGSEA. V lost 6 bases and J 6 bases, leaving 12 bases between the germline ends. The CDR3 totals 12 residues. The CDR3 reads CSVIPGSNEQFF. CDR3 nucleotides: TGCAGCGTCATCCCAGGGAGCAATGAGCAGTTCTTC.

V usage is TRBV29-1 and J usage is TRBJ1-1; D perhaps matches TRBD1 (5 bases). This CDR3 has 13 amino acids. Trimming pared 7 bases from V and 0 bases from J, leaving 12 bases between. The germline CDR1 and CDR2 sequences are SQVTM and ANQGSEA. The CDR3 coding sequence is TGCAGCGCCGAACGGACATTGAACACTGAAGCTTTCTTT. Translation: CSAERTLNTEAFF.

The V gene is TRBV6-6, the J gene TRBJ1-6, with 7 bases identical to TRBD1. V lost 6 bases, J lost 10 bases, and 3 bases stayed unmatched. The CDR3 is 12 amino acids. Germline-derived CDR1 and CDR2 are MNHNY and SVGAGI (reference sequence). The CDR3 region has the DNA TGTGCCAGCAGGCGACAGGGCTCACCCCTCCACTTT. This gives the protein CASRRQGSPLHF.

This clonotype was found a few times. The chain uses TRBV28 and TRBJ2-7; D possibly uses TRBD1 or TRBD2 (5 bases each). Germline loops: CDR1 MDHEN, CDR2 SYDVKM. CDR3 length: 14 amino acids. V lost 2 bases to trimming and J lost 3 bases, with 11 bases between them. CDR3 in amino acids: CASSLMGTGYEQYF. CDR3 DNA: TGTGCCAGCAGTTTAATGGGGACGGGCTACGAGCAGTACTTC.

This chain connects TRBV2 to TRBJ1-2; D uncertain. Trimming cost V 3 bases and J 4 bases, with 3 bases left between them. In germline, CDR1 is SNHLY, CDR2 FYNNEI. The CDR3 is 11 amino acids. CDR3 DNA: TGTGCCAGCAGTGACCGCTATGGCTACACCTTC. Translation: CASSDRYGYTF.

This clonotype was observed once. This chain links TRBV20-1 with TRBJ1-1, with a weak D call TRBD1 (5 bases). Germline V CDR1 and CDR2: DFQATT, SNEGSKA (reference sequence). Trimming left V 6 bases short and J 3 bases short, with 20 bases between. This CDR3 has 15 amino acids. This CDR3 is CSAPWSGGRDTEAFF. DNA for the CDR3: TGCAGTGCCCCTTGGTCGGGGGGAAGGGACACTGAAGCTTTCTTT.